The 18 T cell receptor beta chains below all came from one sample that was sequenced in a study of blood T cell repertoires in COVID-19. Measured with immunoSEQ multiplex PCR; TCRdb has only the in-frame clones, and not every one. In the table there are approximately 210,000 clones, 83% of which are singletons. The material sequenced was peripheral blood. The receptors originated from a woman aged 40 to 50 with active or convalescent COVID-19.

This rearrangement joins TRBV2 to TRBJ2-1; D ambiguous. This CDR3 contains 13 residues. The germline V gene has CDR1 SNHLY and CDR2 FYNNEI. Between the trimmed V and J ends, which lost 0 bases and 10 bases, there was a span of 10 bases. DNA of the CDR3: TGTGCCAGCAGTGAAGCGGGTCCAGGAGAGCAGTTCTTC. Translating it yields CASSEAGPGEQFF.

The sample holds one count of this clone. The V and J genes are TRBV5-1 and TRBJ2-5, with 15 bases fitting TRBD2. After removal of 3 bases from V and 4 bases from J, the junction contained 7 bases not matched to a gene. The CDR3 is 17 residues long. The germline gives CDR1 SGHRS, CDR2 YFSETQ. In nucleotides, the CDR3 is TGCGCCAGCAGCTATCCGGGACTAGCGGGAGGTCGAGAGACCCAGTACTTC. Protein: CASSYPGLAGGRETQYF.

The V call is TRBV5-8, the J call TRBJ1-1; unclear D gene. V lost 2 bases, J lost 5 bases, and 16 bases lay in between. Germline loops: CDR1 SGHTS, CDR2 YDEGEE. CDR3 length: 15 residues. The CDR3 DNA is TGTGCCAGCAGCTTTAGGATCCTCCGGGGTACTGAAGCTTTCTTT. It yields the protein CASSFRILRGTEAFF.

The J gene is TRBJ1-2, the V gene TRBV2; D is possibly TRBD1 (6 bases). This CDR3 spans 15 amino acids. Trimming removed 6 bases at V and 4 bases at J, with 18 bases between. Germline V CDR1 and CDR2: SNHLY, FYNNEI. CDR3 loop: CASSDRGGTSYGYTF. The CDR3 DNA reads TGTGCCAGCAGCGATAGGGGGGGCACGAGCTATGGCTACACCTTC.

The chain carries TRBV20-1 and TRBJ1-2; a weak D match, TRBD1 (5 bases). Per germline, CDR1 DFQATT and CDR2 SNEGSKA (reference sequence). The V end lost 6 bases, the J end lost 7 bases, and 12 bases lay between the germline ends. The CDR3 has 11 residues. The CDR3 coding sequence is TGCAGTGCGGAAATGGGGGGTGGCTACACCTTC. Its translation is CSAEMGGGYTF.

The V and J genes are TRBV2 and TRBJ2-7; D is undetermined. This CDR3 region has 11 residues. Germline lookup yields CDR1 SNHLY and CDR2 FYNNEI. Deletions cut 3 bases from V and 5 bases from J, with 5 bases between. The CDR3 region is CASSDIHEQYF. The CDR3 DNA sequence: TGTGCCAGCAGTGACATCCACGAGCAGTACTTC.

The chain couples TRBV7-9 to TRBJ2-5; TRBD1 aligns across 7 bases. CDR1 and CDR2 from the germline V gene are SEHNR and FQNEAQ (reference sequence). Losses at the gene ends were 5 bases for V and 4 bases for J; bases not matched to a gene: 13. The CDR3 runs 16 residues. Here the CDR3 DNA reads TGTGCCAGCAGCCGTCGAGGGGGCTACAGCATAGAGACCCAGTACTTC. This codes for CASSRRGGYSIETQYF.

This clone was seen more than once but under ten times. In nucleotides, the CDR3 is TGTGCCAGCTCCGGGACAGCCAACACCTACGAGCAGTACTTC. It is translated as CASSGTANTYEQYF. The rearrangement uses TRBV28 and TRBJ2-7; 7 bases line up with TRBD1. J lost 2 bases, V lost 8 bases, and 9 bases had no gene match. Germline CDR1 MDHEN, CDR2 SYDVKM. The CDR3 contains 14 residues.

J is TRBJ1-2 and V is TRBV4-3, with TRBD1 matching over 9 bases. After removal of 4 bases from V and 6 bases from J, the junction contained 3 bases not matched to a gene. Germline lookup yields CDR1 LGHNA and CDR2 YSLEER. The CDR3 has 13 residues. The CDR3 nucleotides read TGCGCCAGCAGCCTCGGGACAGGGAATGGCTACACCTTC. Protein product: CASSLGTGNGYTF.

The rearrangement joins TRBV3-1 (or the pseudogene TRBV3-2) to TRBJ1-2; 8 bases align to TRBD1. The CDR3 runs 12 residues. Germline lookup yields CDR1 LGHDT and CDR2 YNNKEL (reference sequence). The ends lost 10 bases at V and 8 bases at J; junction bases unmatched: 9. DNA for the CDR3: TGTGCCACCTCTCCGACAGGGGTCGGCTACACCTTC. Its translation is CATSPTGVGYTF.

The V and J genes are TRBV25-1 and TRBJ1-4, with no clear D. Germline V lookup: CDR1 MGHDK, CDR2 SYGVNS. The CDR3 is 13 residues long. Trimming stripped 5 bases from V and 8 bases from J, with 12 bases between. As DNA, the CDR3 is TGTGCCAGCAGTTCGCGGAGCCGAGAAAAACTGTTTTTT. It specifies CASSSRSREKLFF. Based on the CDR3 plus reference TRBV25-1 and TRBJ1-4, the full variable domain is EADIYQTPRYLVIGTGKKITLECSQTMGHDKMYWYQQDPGMELHLIHYSYGVNSTEKGDLSSESTVSRIRTEHFPLTLESARPSHTSQYLCASSSRSREKLFFGSGTQLSVL.

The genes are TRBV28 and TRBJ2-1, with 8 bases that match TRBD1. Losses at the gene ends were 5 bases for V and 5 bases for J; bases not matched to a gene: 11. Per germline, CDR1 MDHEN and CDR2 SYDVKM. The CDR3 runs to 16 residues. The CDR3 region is CASSVDRANKDNEQFF. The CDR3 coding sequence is TGTGCCAGCAGTGTGGACAGGGCGAACAAGGACAATGAGCAGTTCTTC.

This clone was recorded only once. CDR3 sequence: CASSYEQGAITEAFF. DNA of the CDR3: TGTGCCAGCAGTTACGAACAGGGGGCGATCACTGAAGCTTTCTTT. The gene calls are TRBV2 and TRBJ1-1; 9 positions match TRBD1. Trimming took 5 bases from V and 4 from J; bases not matched to a gene: 8. The CDR3 runs 15 residues. Germline CDR1 SNHLY, CDR2 FYNNEI.

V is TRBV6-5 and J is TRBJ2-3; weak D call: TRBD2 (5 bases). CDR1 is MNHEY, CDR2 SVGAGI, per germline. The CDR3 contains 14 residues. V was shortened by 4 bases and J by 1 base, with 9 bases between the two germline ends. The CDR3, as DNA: TGTGCCAGCAGTTCCATGGGAGGCACAGATACGCAGTATTTT. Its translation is CASSSMGGTDTQYF.

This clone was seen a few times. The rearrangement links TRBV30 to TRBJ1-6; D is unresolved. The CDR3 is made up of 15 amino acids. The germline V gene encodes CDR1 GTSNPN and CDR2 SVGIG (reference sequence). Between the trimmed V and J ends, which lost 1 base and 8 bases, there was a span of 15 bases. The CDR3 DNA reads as TGTGCCTGGAGTGATTCGGGCGCGGGGTATTCACCCCTCCACTTT. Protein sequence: CAWSDSGAGYSPLHF.

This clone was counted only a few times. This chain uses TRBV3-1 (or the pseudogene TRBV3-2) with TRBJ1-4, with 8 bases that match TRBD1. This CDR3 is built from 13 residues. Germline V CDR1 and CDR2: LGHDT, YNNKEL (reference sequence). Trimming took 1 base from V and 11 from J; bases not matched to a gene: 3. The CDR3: CASSQGTGWKLFF. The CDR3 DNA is TGTGCCAGCAGCCAAGGGACAGGGTGGAAACTGTTTTTT.

Here the CDR3 reads CASSGGGTFYNEQFF. The CDR3, as DNA: TGTGCCAGCAGCGGCGGGGGGACCTTTTACAATGAGCAGTTCTTC. The chain has TRBV6-5 and TRBJ2-1; 8 bases line up with TRBD2. The J segment lost 4 bases and the V segment lost 6 bases, leaving 8 bases of the junction unmatched. The CDR3 has 15 residues. Germline values: CDR1 MNHEY, CDR2 SVGAGI.

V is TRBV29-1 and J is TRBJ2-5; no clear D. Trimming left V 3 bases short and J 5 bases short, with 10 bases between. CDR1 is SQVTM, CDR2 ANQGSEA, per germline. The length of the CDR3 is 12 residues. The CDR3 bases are TGCAGCGTTGAGGTCCTCGGGGAGACCCAGTACTTC. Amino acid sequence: CSVEVLGETQYF.